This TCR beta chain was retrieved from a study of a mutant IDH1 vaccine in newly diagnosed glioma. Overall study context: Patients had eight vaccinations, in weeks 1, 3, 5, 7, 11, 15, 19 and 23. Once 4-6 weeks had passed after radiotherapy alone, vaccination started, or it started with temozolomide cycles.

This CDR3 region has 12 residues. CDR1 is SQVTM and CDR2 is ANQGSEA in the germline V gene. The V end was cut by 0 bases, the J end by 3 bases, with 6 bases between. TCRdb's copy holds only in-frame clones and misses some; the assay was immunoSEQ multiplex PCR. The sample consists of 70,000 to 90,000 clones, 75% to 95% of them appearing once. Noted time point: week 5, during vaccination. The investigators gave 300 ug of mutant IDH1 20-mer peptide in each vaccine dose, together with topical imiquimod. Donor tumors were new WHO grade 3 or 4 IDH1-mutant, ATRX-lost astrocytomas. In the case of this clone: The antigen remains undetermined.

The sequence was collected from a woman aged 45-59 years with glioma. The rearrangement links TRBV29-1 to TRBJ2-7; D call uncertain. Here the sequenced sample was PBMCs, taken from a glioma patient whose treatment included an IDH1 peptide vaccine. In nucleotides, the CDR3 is TGCAGCGTTGAAGATCGCGGCTACGAGCAGTACTTC. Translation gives CSVEDRGYEQYF.